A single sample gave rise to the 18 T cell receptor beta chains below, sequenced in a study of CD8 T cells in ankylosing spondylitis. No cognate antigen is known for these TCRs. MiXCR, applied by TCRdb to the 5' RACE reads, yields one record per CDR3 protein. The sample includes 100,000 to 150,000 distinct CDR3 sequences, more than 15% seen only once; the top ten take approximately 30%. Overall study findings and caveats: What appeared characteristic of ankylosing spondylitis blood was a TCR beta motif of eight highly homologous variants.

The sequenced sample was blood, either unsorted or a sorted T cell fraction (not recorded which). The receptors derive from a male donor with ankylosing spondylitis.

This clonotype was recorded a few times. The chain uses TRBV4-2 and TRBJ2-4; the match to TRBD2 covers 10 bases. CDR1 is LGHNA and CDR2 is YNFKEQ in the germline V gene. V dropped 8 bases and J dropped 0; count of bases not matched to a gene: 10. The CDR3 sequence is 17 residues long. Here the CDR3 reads CASADRLAGLAKNIQYF. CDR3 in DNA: TGTGCCAGCGCCGATCGACTAGCGGGTCTAGCCAAAAACATTCAGTACTTC.

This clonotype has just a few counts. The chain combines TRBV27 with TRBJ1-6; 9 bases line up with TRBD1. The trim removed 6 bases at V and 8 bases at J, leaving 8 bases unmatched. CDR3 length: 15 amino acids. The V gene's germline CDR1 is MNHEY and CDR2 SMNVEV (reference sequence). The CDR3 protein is CASSDLQGAYSPLHF. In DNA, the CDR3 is TGTGCCAGCAGCGATCTACAGGGGGCTTATTCACCCCTCCACTTT.

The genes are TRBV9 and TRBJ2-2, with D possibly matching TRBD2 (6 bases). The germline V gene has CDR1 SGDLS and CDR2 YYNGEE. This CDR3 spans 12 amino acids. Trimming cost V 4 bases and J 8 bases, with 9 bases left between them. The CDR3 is CASSTGRGELFF. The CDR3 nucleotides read TGTGCCAGCAGCACCGGGAGAGGGGAGCTGTTTTTT.

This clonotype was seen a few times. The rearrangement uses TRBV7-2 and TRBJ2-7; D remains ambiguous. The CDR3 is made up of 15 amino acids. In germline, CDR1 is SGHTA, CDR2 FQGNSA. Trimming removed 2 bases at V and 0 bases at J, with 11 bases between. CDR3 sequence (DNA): TGTGCCAGCAGCTTATCGGCGGCCAGCTCCTACGAGCAGTACTTC. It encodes CASSLSAASSYEQYF.

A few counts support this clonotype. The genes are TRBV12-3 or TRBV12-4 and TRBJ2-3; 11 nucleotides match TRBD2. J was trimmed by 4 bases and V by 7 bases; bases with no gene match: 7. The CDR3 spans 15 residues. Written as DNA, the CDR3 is TGTGCCAGCAAACCCACTAGCGGGAGTGCAGATACGCAGTATTTT. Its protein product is CASKPTSGSADTQYF.

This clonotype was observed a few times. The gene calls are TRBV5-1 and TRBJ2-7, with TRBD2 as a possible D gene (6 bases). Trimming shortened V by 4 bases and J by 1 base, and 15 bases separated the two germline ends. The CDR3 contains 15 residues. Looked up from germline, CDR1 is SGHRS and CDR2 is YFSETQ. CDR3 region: CASSPMWEASYEQYF. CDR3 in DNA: TGCGCCAGCAGCCCCATGTGGGAGGCGTCCTACGAGCAGTACTTC. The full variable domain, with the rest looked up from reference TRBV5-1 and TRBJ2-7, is KAGVTQTPRYLIKTRGQQVTLSCSPISGHRSVSWYQQTPGQGLQFLFEYFSETQRNKGNFPGRFSGRQFSNSRSEMNVSTLELGDSALYLCASSPMWEASYEQYFGPGTRLTVT.

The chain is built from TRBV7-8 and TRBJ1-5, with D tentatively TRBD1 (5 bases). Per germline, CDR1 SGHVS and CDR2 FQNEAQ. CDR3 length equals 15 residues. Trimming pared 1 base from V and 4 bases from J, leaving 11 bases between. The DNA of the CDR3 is TGTGCCAGCAGCTTAGATCCGGCAGGGAATCAGCCCCAGCATTTT. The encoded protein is CASSLDPAGNQPQHF.

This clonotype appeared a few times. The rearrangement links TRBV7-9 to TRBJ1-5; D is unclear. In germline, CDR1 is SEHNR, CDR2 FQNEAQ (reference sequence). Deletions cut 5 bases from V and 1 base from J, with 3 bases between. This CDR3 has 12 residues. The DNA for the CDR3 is TGTGCCAGCAGCCCCAGCAATCAGCCCCAGCATTTT. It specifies CASSPSNQPQHF.

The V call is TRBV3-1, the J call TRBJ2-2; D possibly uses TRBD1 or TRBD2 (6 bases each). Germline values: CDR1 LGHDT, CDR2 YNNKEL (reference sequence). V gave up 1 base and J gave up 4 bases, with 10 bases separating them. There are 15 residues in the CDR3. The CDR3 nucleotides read TGTGCCAGCAGCCAAGTGGGGGGCTTCACCGGGGAGCTGTTTTTT. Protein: CASSQVGGFTGELFF.

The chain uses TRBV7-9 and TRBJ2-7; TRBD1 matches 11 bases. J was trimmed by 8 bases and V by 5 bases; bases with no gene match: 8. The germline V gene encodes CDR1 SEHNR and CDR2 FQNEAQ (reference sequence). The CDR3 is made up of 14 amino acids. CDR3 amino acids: CASSQRDRGIKQYF. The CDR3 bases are TGTGCCAGCAGCCAACGGGACAGGGGGATCAAGCAGTACTTC.

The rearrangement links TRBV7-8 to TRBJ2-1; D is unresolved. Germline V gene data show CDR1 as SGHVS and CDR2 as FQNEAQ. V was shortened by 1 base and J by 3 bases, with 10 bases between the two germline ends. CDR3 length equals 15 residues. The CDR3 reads CASSLVPPGYNEQFF. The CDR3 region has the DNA TGTGCCAGCAGCTTAGTGCCCCCAGGCTACAATGAGCAGTTCTTC.

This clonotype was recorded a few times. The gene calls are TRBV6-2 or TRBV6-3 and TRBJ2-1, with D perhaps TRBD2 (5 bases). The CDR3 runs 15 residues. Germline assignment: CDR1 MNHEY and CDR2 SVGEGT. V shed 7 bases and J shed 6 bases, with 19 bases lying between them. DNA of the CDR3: TGTGCCAGCATCCCCCGCGACCCACGGGGCAATGAGCAGTTCTTC. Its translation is CASIPRDPRGNEQFF.

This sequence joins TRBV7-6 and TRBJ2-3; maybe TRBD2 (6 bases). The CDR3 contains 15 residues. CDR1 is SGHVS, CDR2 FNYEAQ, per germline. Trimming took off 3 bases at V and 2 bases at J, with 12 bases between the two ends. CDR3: CASSFSAGFTDTQYF. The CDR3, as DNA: TGTGCCAGCAGCTTCTCTGCGGGGTTCACAGATACGCAGTATTTT.

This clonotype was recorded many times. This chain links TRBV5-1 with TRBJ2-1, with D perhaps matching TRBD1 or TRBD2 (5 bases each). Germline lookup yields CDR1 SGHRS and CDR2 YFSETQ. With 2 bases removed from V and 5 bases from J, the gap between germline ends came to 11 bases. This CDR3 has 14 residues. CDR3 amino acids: CASSLPGPNNEQFF. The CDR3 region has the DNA TGCGCCAGCAGCTTACCGGGACCCAACAATGAGCAGTTCTTC.

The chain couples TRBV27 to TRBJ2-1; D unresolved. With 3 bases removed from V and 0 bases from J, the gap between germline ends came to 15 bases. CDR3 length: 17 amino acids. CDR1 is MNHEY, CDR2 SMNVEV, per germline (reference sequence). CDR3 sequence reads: CASSFRSSPSSYNEQFF. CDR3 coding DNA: TGTGCCAGCAGTTTCAGGAGCAGCCCGAGCTCCTACAATGAGCAGTTCTTC.

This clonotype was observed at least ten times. In nucleotides, the CDR3 is TGTGCCAGCAGTTGGCCTGGCGGCTTAAACAATGAGCAGTTCTTC. Its protein product is CASSWPGGLNNEQFF. The chain uses TRBV28 and TRBJ2-1; D is uncertain. V dropped 4 bases and J dropped 5 bases, with 15 bases sitting between them. This CDR3 comprises 15 residues. In germline, CDR1 is MDHEN, CDR2 SYDVKM.

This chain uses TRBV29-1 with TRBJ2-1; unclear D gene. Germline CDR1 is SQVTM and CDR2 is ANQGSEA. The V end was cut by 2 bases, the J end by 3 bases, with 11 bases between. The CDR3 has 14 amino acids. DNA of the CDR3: TGCAGCGTTGAACGGCGGATCGGCTACAATGAGCAGTTCTTC. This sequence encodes CSVERRIGYNEQFF.

CDR3 sequence (DNA): TGTGCCAGCAGCTTTGGACAGGGGGCGTTCGAGCAGTACTTC. This codes for CASSFGQGAFEQYF. This sequence joins TRBV13 and TRBJ2-7, with TRBD1 identical over 11 bases. V lost 3 bases and J lost 6; bases outside the gene matches: 4. Germline-derived CDR1 and CDR2 are PRHDT and FYEKMQ (reference sequence). This CDR3 region has 14 residues.